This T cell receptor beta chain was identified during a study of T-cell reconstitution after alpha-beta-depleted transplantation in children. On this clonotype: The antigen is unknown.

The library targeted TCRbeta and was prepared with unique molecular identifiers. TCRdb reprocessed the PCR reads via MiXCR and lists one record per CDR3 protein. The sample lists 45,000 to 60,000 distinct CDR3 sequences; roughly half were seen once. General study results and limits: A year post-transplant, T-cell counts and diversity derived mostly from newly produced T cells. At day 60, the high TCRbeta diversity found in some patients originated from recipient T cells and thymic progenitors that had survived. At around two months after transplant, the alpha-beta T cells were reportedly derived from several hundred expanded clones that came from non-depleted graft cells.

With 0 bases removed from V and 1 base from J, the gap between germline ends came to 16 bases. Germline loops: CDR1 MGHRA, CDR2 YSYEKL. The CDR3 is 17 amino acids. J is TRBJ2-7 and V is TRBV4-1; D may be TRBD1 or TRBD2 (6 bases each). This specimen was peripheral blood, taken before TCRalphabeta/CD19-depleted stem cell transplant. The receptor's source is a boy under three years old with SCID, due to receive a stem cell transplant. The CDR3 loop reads CASSQDAGQFGSYEQYF. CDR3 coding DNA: TGCGCCAGCAGCCAAGATGCGGGACAATTCGGATCCTACGAGCAGTACTTC.